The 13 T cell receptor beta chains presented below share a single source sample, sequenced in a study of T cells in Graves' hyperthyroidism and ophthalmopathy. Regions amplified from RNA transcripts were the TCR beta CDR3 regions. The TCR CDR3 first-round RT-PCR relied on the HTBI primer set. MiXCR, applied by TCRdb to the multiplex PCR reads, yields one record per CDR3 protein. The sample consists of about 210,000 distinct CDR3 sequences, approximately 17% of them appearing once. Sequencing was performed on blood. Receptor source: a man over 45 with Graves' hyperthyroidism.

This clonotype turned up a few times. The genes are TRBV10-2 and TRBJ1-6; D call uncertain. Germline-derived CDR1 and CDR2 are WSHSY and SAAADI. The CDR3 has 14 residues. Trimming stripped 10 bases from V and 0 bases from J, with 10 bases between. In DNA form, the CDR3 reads TGCGCCACCCAGCAGCGCTCCTATAATTCACCCCTCCACTTT. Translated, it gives CATQQRSYNSPLHF.

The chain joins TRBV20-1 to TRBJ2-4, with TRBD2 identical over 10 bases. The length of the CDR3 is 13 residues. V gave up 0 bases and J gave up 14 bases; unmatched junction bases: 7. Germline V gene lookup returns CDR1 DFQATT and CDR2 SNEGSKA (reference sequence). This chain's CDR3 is CSAREAGGPFEYF. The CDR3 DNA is TGCAGTGCTAGAGAAGCGGGAGGGCCGTTTGAGTACTTC.

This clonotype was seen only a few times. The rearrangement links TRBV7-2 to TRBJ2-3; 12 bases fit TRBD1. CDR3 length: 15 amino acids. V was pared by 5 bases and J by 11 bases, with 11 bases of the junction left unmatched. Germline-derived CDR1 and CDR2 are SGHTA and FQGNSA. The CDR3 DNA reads TGTGCCAGCAGCCGAACCGGGACAGGGGGCGGGGGGCAGTATTTT. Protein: CASSRTGTGGGGQYF. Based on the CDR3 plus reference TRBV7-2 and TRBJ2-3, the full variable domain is GAGVSQSPSNKVTEKGKDVELRCDPISGHTALYWYRQSLGQGLEFLIYFQGNSAPDKSGLPSDRFSAERTGGSVSTLTIQRTQQEDSAVYLCASSRTGTGGGGQYFGPGTRLTVL.

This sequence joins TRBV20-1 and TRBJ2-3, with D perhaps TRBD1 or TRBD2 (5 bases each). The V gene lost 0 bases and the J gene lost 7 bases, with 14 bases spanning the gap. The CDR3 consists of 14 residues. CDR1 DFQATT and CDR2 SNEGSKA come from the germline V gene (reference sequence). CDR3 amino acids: CSARESRGLNTQYF. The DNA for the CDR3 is TGCAGTGCTAGAGAAAGCCGGGGCCTCAATACGCAGTATTTT.

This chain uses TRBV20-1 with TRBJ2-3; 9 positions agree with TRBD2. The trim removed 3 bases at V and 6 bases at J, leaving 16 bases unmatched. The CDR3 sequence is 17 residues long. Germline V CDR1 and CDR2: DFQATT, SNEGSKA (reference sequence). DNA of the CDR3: TGCAGTGCTAGCCCCCTGACGGGTAGCGGGAGAGGGGATACGCAGTATTTT. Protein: CSASPLTGSGRGDTQYF.

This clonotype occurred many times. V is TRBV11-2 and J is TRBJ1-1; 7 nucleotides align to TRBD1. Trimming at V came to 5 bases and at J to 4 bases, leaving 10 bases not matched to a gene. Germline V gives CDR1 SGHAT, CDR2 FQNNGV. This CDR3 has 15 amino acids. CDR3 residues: CASSAIQTGRTEAFF. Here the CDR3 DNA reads TGTGCCAGCAGCGCAATTCAGACAGGGCGCACTGAAGCTTTCTTT.

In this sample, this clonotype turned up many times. CDR3 residues: CASSYHGPLGYTF. The CDR3 DNA reads TGTGCCAGCAGTTACCACGGACCCCTGGGCTACACCTTC. The J gene is TRBJ1-2, the V gene TRBV6-2 or TRBV6-3; D is unclear. This CDR3 has 13 amino acids. V was clipped by 2 bases and J by 8 bases, with 12 bases between them. Germline CDR1 is MNHEY and CDR2 is SVGEGT.

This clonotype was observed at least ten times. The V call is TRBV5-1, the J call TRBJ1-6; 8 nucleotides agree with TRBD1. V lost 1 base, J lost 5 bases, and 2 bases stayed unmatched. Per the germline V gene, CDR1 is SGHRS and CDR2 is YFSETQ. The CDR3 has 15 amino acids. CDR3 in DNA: TGCGCCAGCAGCTTGCGGACAGGGAATAATTCACCCCTCCACTTT. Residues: CASSLRTGNNSPLHF.

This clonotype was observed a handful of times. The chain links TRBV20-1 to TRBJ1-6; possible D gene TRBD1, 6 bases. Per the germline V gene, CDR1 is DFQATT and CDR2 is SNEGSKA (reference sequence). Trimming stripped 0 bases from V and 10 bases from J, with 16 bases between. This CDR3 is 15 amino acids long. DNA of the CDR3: TGCAGTGCTAGAGATCTGAGGACAGATGCGTCACCCCTCCACTTT. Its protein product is CSARDLRTDASPLHF.

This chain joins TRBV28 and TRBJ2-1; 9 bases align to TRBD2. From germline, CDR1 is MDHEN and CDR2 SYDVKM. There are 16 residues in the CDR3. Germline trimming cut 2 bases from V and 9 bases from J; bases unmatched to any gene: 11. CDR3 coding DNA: TGTGCCAGCAGTTTAGAGTCCCTAGCGGGAATGCTTGAGCAGTTCTTC. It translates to CASSLESLAGMLEQFF.

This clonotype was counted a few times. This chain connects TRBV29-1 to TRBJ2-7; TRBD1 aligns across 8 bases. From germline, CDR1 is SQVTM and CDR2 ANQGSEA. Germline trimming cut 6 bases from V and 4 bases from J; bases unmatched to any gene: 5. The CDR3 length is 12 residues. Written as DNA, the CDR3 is TGCAGCGTCCAGGGGGCTGCTTACGAGCAGTACTTC. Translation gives CSVQGAAYEQYF.

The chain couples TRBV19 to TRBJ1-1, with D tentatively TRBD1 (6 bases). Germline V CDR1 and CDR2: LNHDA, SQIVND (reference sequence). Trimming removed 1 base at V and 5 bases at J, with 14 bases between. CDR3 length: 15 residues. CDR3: CASSIGALGATEAFF. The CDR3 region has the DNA TGTGCCAGTAGTATAGGGGCTTTGGGGGCGACTGAAGCTTTCTTT.

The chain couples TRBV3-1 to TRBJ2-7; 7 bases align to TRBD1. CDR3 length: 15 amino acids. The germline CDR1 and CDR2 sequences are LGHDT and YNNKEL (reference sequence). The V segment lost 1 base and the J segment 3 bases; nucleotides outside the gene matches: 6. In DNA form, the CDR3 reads TGTGCCAGCAGCCAAGGACAGGGAAGGCACTACGAGCAGTACTTC. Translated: CASSQGQGRHYEQYF.